Reported below is one T cell receptor (beta chain). The sample comes from a study of CD8 T cells in Susac syndrome. Sequencing targeted TCR beta in blood CD8+ and CD4+ T cells. The RNA, about 0.5 to 1 ug, was put through reverse transcription using random hexamers. TCRdb re-called the immunoSEQ multiplex PCR reads with MiXCR, one entry per CDR3 protein. The table lists hundreds of thousands of distinct CDR3 sequences, 95% to 97% of them singletons. Source material: CD4+ T cells from PBMCs. This clonotype was obtained from a human donor with Susac syndrome.

The CDR3 is CSSPGIAGSTDTQYF. In DNA form, the CDR3 reads TGCAGCAGCCCCGGGATAGCGGGTAGCACAGATACGCAGTATTTT. This rearrangement joins TRBV29-1 to TRBJ2-3, with 7 bases aligning to TRBD2. This CDR3 spans 15 amino acids. Looked up from germline, CDR1 is SQVTM and CDR2 is ANQGSEA. V lost 8 bases to trimming and J lost 0 bases; unmatched junction nucleotides: 11.